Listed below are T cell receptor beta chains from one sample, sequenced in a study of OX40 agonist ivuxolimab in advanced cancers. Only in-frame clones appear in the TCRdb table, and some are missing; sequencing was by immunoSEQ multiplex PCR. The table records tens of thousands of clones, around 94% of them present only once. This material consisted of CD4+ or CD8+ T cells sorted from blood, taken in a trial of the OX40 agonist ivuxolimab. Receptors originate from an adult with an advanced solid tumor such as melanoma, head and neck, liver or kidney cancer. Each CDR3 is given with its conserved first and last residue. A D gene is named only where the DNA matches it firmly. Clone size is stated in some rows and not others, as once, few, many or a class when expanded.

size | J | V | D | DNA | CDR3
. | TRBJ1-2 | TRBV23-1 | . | TGCGCCAGCAGTCAAAGGACAGACTATGGCTACACCTTC | CASSQRTDYGYTF
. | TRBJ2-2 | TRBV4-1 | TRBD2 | TGCGCCAGCAGCCCCTCTTGGCGGGAGGGGTACACCGGGGAGCTGTTTTTT | CASSPSWREGYTGELFF
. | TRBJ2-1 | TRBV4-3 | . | TGCGCCAGCAGCCAAGATCGGGCCAGCTCCTACAATGAGCAGTTCTTC | CASSQDRASSYNEQFF
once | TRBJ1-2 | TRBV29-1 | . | TGCAGCGTCGTAAGCCGTTCGTATGGCTACACCTTC | CSVVSRSYGYTF
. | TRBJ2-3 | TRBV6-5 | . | TGTGCCAGCGGACCGGAGTACGGTACGCAGTATTTT | CASGPEYGTQYF
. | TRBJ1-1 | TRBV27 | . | TGTGCCAGCAGTTTATCCGGATCCCCCACTGAAGCTTTCTTT | CASSLSGSPTEAFF
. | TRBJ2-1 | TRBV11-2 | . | TGTGCCAGCAGCTCTCTGACCCCGAGCGATGAGCAGTTCTTC | CASSSLTPSDEQFF
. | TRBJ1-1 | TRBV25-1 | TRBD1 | TGTGCCAGCAGTGATCTCGACAGGGGCAGGGGGAACACTGAAGCTTTCTTT | CASSDLDRGRGNTEAFF
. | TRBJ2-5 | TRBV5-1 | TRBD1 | TGCGCCAGCAGCGGGACAGGGGGCGCGGAGACCCAGTACTTC | CASSGTGGAETQYF
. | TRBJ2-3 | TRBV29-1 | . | TGCAGCGTTGAAGATCGGGCTCAGGCAGATACGCAGTATTTT | CSVEDRAQADTQYF
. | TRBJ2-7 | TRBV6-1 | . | TGTGCCAGCACCACCCCGGGGGTTCAGGACTACGAGCAGTACTTC | CASTTPGVQDYEQYF
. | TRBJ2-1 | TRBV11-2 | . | TGTGCCAGCAGCTTAGATGTTGACTACTACAATGAGCAGTTCTTC | CASSLDVDYYNEQFF
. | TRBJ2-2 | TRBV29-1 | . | TGCAGCGTTGAAGATGTGGAGGGAACCGGGGAGCTGTTTTTT | CSVEDVEGTGELFF
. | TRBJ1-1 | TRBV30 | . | TGTGCCTGGAGTGTGGGGGAACCTGAAGCTTTCTTT | CAWSVGEPEAFF
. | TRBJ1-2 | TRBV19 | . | TGTGCCAGTAGTATAGATCCACCCAGGAGGGATGGCTACACCTTC | CASSIDPPRRDGYTF
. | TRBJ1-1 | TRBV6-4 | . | TGTGCCAGATCCGGGACGAACACTGAAGCTTTCTTT | CARSGTNTEAFF
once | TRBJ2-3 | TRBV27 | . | TGTGCCAGCAGTTTTCGGGAGCCAAGGATAGGTACGCAGTATTTT | CASSFREPRIGTQYF
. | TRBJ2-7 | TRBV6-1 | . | TGTGCCAGCCACACATACAGGTCCGCCGCCTACGAGCAGTACTTC | CASHTYRSAAYEQYF
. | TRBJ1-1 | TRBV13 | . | TGTGCCAGCAGCTTACTTAGGGTCACTGAAGCTTTCTTT | CASSLLRVTEAFF
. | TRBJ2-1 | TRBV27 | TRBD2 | TGTGCCAGCAGTTACAGACCTAGCGGGAGGTATGAGCAGTTCTTC | CASSYRPSGRYEQFF
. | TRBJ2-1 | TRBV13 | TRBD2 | TGTGCCAGCAGCTTCCGGCGGGGGGCCAACTACAATGAGCAGTTCTTC | CASSFRRGANYNEQFF
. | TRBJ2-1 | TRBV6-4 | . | TGTGCCAGCAGTGATGACTATTTAGGTGAGCAGTTCTTC | CASSDDYLGEQFF
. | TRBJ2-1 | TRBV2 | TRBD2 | TGTGCCAGCAGTGAAGGACTAGCGTCCTACAATGAGCAGTTCTTC | CASSEGLASYNEQFF
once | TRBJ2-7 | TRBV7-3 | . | TGTGCCAGCAGCCTCGAGGGAGTGGGGTACGAGCAGTACTTC | CASSLEGVGYEQYF
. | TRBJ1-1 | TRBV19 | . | TGTGCCAGTAGCCCGACGGAGAACACTGAAGCTTTCTTT | CASSPTENTEAFF
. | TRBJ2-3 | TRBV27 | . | TGTGCCAGCAGTTTGTTAGGGAGCACAGATACGCAGTATTTT | CASSLLGSTDTQYF
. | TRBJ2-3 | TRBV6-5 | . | TGTGCCAGCGGGGTTCCCACAGATACGCAGTATTTT | CASGVPTDTQYF
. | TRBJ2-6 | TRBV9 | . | TGTGCCAGCAGCGTAGACCTCTCTGGGGCCAACGTCCTGACTTTC | CASSVDLSGANVLTF
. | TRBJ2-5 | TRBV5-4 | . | TGTGCCAGCAGCATACGGACAGCGAGTGACCAAGAGACCCAGTACTTC | CASSIRTASDQETQYF
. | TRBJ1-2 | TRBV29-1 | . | TGCAGCGTTTTCAAACGGGACACAGCTAACTATGGCTACACCTTC | CSVFKRDTANYGYTF
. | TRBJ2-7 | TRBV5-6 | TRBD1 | TGTGCCAGCAGCCCTGGGACAGGCAACTCCTACGAGCAGTACTTC | CASSPGTGNSYEQYF
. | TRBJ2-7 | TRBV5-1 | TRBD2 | TGCGCCAGCAGCTTGGGGGAGGGCTACGAGCAGTACTTC | CASSLGEGYEQYF
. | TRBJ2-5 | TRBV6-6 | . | TGTGCCAGCGTCTCAAGGGGGGTCCAAGAGACCCAGTACTTC | CASVSRGVQETQYF
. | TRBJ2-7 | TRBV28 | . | TGTGCCAGCAGTTTCGGGACAAGTGGATACGAGCAGTACTTC | CASSFGTSGYEQYF
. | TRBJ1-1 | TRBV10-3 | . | TGTGCCATCAGTAGCGAGTGGTTTGCTGAAGCTTTCTTT | CAISSEWFAEAFF
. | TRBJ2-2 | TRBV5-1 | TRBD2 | TGCGCCAGCAGCGGGCTAGCGGGGAACGGGGAGCTGTTTTTT | CASSGLAGNGELFF
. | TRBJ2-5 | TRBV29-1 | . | TGCAGCGTTCACTATGGTTCAGGTGGACGGTACCAAGAGACCCAGTACTTC | CSVHYGSGGRYQETQYF
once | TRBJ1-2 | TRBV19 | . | TGTGCCAGTAGTCCTGAGACGGGGAACTATGGCTACACCTTC | CASSPETGNYGYTF
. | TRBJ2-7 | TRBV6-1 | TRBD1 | TGTGCCAGCAGTACCGGGACAGGTGGCTACGAGCAGTACTTC | CASSTGTGGYEQYF
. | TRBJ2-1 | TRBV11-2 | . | TGTGCCAGCAGCTTAGGACGAGAGCAGTTCTTC | CASSLGREQFF
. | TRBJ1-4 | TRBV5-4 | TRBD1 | TGTGCCAGCAGCCCCACAGGGGGCCCCCCGACTAATGAAAAACTGTTTTTT | CASSPTGGPPTNEKLFF
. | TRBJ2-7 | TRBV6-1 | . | TGTGCCAGCAGTGCCCTTCTATTGTACGAGCAGTACTTC | CASSALLLYEQYF
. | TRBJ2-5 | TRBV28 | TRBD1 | TGTGCCAGCAGTGGATGGGACAGTCTAGAGACCCAGTACTTC | CASSGWDSLETQYF